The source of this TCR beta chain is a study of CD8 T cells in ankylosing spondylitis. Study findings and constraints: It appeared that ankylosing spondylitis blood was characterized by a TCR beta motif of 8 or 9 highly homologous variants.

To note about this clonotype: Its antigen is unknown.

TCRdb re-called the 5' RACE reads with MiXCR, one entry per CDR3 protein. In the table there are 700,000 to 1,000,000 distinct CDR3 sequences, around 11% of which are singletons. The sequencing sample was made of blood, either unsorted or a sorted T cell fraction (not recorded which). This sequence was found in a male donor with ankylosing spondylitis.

CDR3 DNA: TGTGCCACCAGCATCCTCGGGCGGGAAGACACAGATACGCAGTATTTT. This translates into CATSILGREDTDTQYF. The chain combines TRBV15 with TRBJ2-3, with D tentatively TRBD2 (6 bases). V lost 4 bases and J 2 bases, leaving 16 bases between the germline ends. CDR1 is LNHNV, CDR2 YYDKDF, per germline (reference sequence). The CDR3 runs to 16 residues.